The clone carrying this T cell receptor beta chain was detected many times. The antigen is not known. Germline CDR1 MNHEY, CDR2 SVGEGT. The CDR3 is made up of 16 amino acids. Trimming removed 6 bases at V and 3 bases at J, with 21 bases between. The data stem from a study of neurological immune-mediated disorders. General study results and limits: Healthy controls had more TCR clonal expansion than multiple sclerosis, which showed the least, whereas HTLV-1-associated myelopathy showed the most. Among expanded clones, no CDR3 amino acid sequences were shared across subjects, a pattern suggesting private repertoires in all groups.

TCRdb independently ran MiXCR on the 5' RACE reads; one entry per CDR3 protein. The data show approximately 86,000 distinct CDR3 sequences, 2% to 3% seen once. The rearrangement joins TRBV6-2 or TRBV6-3 to TRBJ2-7; tentative D call: TRBD2 (6 bases). The TCR was taken from a woman under 40 with multiple sclerosis. Sequences were obtained from PBMCs. The CDR3 sequence is CASRANDGRDFYEQYF. The CDR3 coding sequence is TGTGCCAGCAGGGCCAACGACGGCCGGGACTTCTACGAGCAGTACTTC.